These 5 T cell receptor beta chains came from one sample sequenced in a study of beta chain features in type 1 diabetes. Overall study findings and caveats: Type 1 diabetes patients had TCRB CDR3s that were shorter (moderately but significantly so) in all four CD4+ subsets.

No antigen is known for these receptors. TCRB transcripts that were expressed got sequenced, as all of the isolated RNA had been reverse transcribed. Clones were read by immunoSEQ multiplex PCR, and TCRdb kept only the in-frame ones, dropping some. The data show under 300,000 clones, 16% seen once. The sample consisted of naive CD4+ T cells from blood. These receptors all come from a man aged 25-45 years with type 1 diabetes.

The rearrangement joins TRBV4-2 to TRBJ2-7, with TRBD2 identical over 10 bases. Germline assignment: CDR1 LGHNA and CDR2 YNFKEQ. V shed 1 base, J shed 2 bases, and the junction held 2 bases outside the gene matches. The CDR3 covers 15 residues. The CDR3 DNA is TGTGCCAGCAGCCAAGCCACTAGCGGGACCTACGAGCAGTACTTC. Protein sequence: CASSQATSGTYEQYF.

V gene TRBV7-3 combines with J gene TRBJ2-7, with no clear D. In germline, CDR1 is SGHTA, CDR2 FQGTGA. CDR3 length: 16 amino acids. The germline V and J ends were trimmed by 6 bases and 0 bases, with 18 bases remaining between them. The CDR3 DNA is TGTGCCAGCAGTCTGACTGCTCCCCAGAACTCCTACGAGCAGTACTTC. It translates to CASSLTAPQNSYEQYF.

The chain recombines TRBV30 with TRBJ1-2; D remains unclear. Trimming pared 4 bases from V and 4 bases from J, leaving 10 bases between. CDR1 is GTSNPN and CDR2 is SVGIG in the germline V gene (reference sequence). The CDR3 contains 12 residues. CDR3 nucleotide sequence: TGTGCCTGGACCAAGAGCTCCTATGGCTACACCTTC. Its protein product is CAWTKSSYGYTF.

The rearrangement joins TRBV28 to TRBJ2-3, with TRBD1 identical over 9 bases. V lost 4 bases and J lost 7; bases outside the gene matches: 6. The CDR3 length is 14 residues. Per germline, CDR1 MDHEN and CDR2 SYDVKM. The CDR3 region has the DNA TGTGCCAGCAGTTCCGGACAGGGGACCTATACGCAGTATTTT. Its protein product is CASSSGQGTYTQYF.

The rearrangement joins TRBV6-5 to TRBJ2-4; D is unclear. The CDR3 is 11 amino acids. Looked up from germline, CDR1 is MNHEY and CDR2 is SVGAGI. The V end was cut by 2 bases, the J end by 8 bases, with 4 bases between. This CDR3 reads CASSYGHIQYF. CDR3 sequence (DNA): TGTGCCAGCAGTTACGGGCACATTCAGTACTTC.